These 7 T cell receptor beta chains share one sample of origin, sequenced in a study of CD8+CD57+ T cells in acquired aplastic anemia. Genomic DNA acted as the template from which TCR beta VDJ combination and CDR3 sequence profiling were carried out. One entry per CDR3 protein results from TCRdb running MiXCR on the reads. The data show hundreds of thousands of distinct CDR3 sequences, roughly 64% seen once. Sequencing input: sorted CD4+, CD8+, or CD8+CD57+ T cells (not recorded which) from PBMCs. The receptors were sampled from a human donor in good health, serving as a control.

The chain combines TRBV7-2 with TRBJ2-1; 7 bases align to TRBD1. Trimming removed 7 bases from V and 4 bases from J; junction bases left unmatched: 13. The CDR3 runs to 16 residues. CDR1 SGHTA and CDR2 FQGNSA come from the germline V gene. The CDR3: CASTSGVGQFYNEQFF. CDR3 coding DNA: TGTGCCAGCACCTCGGGTGTGGGACAGTTTTACAATGAGCAGTTCTTC.

The chain joins TRBV20-1 to TRBJ2-5; D may be TRBD1 or TRBD2 (5 bases each). The J call may be faulty, since TRBJ2-7 better matches the DNA end. Germline lookup yields CDR1 DFQATT and CDR2 SNEGSKA (reference sequence). The CDR3 consists of 14 residues. The CDR3 loop reads CRQARGRRSYEQYF. The CDR3 DNA is TGCAGGCAGGCGAGGGGCCGGAGGTCCTACGAGCAGTACTTC.

A note on this clonotype: At one end the junction does not follow the germline gene, possibly because of a read error. J is TRBJ1-6 and V is TRBV19; perhaps TRBD1 as D (5 bases). CDR1 and CDR2 from the germline V gene are LNHDA and SQIVND (reference sequence). The CDR3 spans 14 residues. The CDR3 region has the DNA TGTGCCAGTAGTACAGAGCCAAGGGACTCACCCCCCCACTTT. Its protein product is CASSTEPRDSPPHF.

The sample holds one count of this clonotype. Sequence at one end of the junction differs from germline and may be a read error. The chain couples TRBV7-3 to TRBJ1-2; tentatively, D is TRBD1 (5 bases). In germline, CDR1 is SGHTA, CDR2 FQGTGA. The CDR3 covers 14 residues. The CDR3 coding sequence is TGTGCCAGCAGCCAAAGACAGCGGGCGCCCGGCGATGGCTTC. Its translation: CASSQRQRAPGDGF.

The table lists this clonotype with a few counts. At one end the junction does not follow the germline gene, possibly because of a read error. V gene TRBV7-2 combines with J gene TRBJ1-2, with D possibly TRBD1 on 5 matching bases. The CDR3 length is 15 residues. Germline V lookup: CDR1 SGHTA, CDR2 FQGNSA. In nucleotides, the CDR3 is TGCGCCAGCAGCCAAACACCGGGACCCTCTATTGGCTACACCTTC. Translated: CASSQTPGPSIGYTF.

With respect to this clonotype: Relative to the germline gene, one junction end is altered; a read error may explain this. The chain links TRBV5-1 to TRBJ1-2; D not certain. The CDR3 is made up of 14 amino acids. The V gene's germline CDR1 is SGHRS and CDR2 YFSETQ. This chain's CDR3 is CASSSMPVRTDDFF. The DNA of the CDR3 is TGCGCCAGCAGCTCGATGCCAGTACGTACGGACGATTTCTTT.

This clonotype was seen only once. At one of its ends the junction is not consistent with the germline gene, which may arise from a read error. The V call is TRBV5-1, the J call TRBJ2-7, with D perhaps TRBD1 or TRBD2 (5 bases each). Germline V lookup: CDR1 SGHRS, CDR2 YFSETQ. The CDR3 has 14 residues. CDR3 coding DNA: TGCGCCAGCAACTTGCTGAGGGGACGAGGCGAGCAGTACTTC. It is translated as CASNLLRGRGEQYF. The full variable domain, with the rest looked up from reference TRBV5-1 and TRBJ2-7, is KAGVTQTPRYLIKTRGQQVTLSCSPISGHRSVSWYQQTPGQGLQFLFEYFSETQRNKGNFPGRFSGRQFSNSRSEMNVSTLELGDSALYLCASNLLRGRGEQYFGPGTRLTVT.